These 26 T cell receptor beta chains were sequenced from one sample in a study of T-cell memory formation after mild COVID-19. MiXCR was run by TCRdb on the 5' RACE reads, yielding one entry per CDR3 protein. The data contain 200,000 or so distinct CDR3 sequences, about 18% of them seen just once; the ten biggest clones take up roughly 2.3%. The source material was PBMCs or a T cell subset sorted from them (not recorded which). The origin of the receptors is an adult woman who had mild COVID-19 (a few samples of this study predate the infection). Cell type and time point are not known.

The V gene is TRBV15, the J gene TRBJ2-2; 9 bases are a match to TRBD1. The CDR3 consists of 16 residues. Germline lookup yields CDR1 LNHNV and CDR2 YYDKDF (reference sequence). Unmatched junction bases numbered 4, after V lost 1 base and J lost 4 bases. The CDR3 protein is CATSRATTGGTGELFF. CDR3 coding DNA: TGTGCCACCAGCAGAGCTACGACAGGGGGCACCGGGGAGCTGTTTTTT.

This clonotype was seen a handful of times. The chain couples TRBV19 to TRBJ2-6; D is undetermined. The germline V and J ends were trimmed by 5 bases and 0 bases, with 8 bases remaining between them. Germline-derived CDR1 and CDR2 are LNHDA and SQIVND (reference sequence). The CDR3 is 15 amino acids. The CDR3 region has the DNA TGTGCCAGTAGTGACATAAGCTCTGGGGCCAACGTCCTGACTTTC. It translates to CASSDISSGANVLTF.

This clonotype was picked up a small number of times. This chain links TRBV7-2 with TRBJ2-3; D is undetermined. Germline-derived CDR1 and CDR2 are SGHTA and FQGNSA. V was cut by 3 bases and J by 8 bases, with 6 bases left in between. The CDR3 is 11 amino acids. The DNA of the CDR3 is TGTGCCAGCAGCTTGCGCCTTACGCAGTATTTT. It is translated as CASSLRLTQYF.

The chain carries TRBV25-1 and TRBJ2-1; D is undetermined. Germline V gene data show CDR1 as MGHDK and CDR2 as SYGVNS. This CDR3 comprises 12 residues. V was shortened by 4 bases and J by 6 bases, with 7 bases between the two germline ends. The CDR3 protein is CASSGDTNEQFF. CDR3 nucleotides: TGTGCCAGCAGTGGAGATACCAATGAGCAGTTCTTC.

The chain combines TRBV18 with TRBJ2-1, with 10 nucleotides matching TRBD2. Trimming removed 4 bases from V and 4 bases from J; junction bases left unmatched: 7. This CDR3 is built from 16 residues. Germline assignment: CDR1 KGHSH and CDR2 LQKENI. CDR3 in amino acids: CASSRRTSGLYNEQFF. DNA for the CDR3: TGTGCCAGCTCACGCCGGACTAGCGGCTTATACAATGAGCAGTTCTTC. Supplemented by reference TRBV18 and TRBJ2-1, the full variable domain reads NAGVMQNPRHLVRRRGQEARLRCSPMKGHSHVYWYRQLPEEGLKFMVYLQKENIIDESGMPKERFSAEFPKEGPSILRIQQVVRGDSAAYFCASSRRTSGLYNEQFFGPGTRLTVL.

This clonotype was found a few times. V and J are TRBV24-1 and TRBJ1-2; 7 bases fit TRBD1. The CDR3 is 14 amino acids. The germline V gene encodes CDR1 KGHDR and CDR2 SFDVKD. V dropped 4 bases and J dropped 4; count of bases not matched to a gene: 5. The CDR3 spells CATSDWDRPYGYTF. The CDR3 DNA reads TGTGCCACCAGTGACTGGGACAGACCCTATGGCTACACCTTC.

The chain uses TRBV7-2 and TRBJ2-2; 10 nucleotides line up with TRBD2. The V gene end was trimmed by 4 bases and the J gene end by 0 bases; junction bases not matched to a gene: 5. The V gene's germline CDR1 is SGHTA and CDR2 FQGNSA. This CDR3 has 17 amino acids. The CDR3 nucleotides read TGTGCCAGCAGCTCAAAAGCGGGGGGGGCGAACACCGGGGAGCTGTTTTTT. Amino acids: CASSSKAGGANTGELFF.

This clonotype was seen once. V and J are TRBV4-2 and TRBJ2-7; D might be TRBD1 (5 bases). CDR1 is LGHNA and CDR2 is YNFKEQ in the germline V gene. This CDR3 spans 13 amino acids. The V end was cut by 5 bases, the J end by 0 bases, with 8 bases between. The CDR3: CASSTDISYEQYF. In DNA, the CDR3 is TGTGCCAGCAGCACGGACATCTCCTACGAGCAGTACTTC.

This clonotype was counted a few times. The chain links TRBV6-1 to TRBJ1-5; 11 bases line up with TRBD1. Germline V CDR1 and CDR2: MNHNS, SASEGT. This CDR3 is 16 amino acids long. V was pared by 4 bases and J by 7 bases, with 9 bases of the junction left unmatched. Here the CDR3 DNA reads TGTGCCAGCAGTGCGTCCGGGACAGGGGGTGAACAGCCCCAGCATTTT. It yields the protein CASSASGTGGEQPQHF.

This chain connects TRBV5-1 to TRBJ2-5; a possible D gene is TRBD1 (5 bases). CDR3 length equals 14 residues. V lost 0 bases and J lost 5, with 11 bases in between. Germline V gives CDR1 SGHRS, CDR2 YFSETQ. DNA of the CDR3: TGCGCCAGCAGCTTGGTTTTGTGGGGCGAGACCCAGTACTTC. Protein: CASSLVLWGETQYF.

The genes are TRBV10-2 and TRBJ2-7; perhaps TRBD2 as D (6 bases). Germline assignment: CDR1 WSHSY and CDR2 SAAADI. This CDR3 comprises 14 residues. V was clipped by 0 bases and J by 1 base, with 7 bases between them. CDR3 loop: CASSESGGSYEQYF. The CDR3 DNA sequence: TGCGCCAGCAGTGAGTCGGGGGGATCCTACGAGCAGTACTTC.

The J gene is TRBJ2-5, the V gene TRBV5-1; 7 nucleotides line up with TRBD2. The CDR3 sequence is 15 residues long. V was pared by 4 bases and J by 2 bases, with 8 bases of the junction left unmatched. Germline V gene lookup returns CDR1 SGHRS and CDR2 YFSETQ. The CDR3 coding sequence is TGCGCCAGCAGCCCGGGGGGTAGCGGACAAGAGACCCAGTACTTC. Its translation is CASSPGGSGQETQYF.

This clonotype was recorded a few times. This rearrangement joins TRBV19 to TRBJ1-2; 7 positions match TRBD1. V dropped 6 bases and J dropped 4; count of bases not matched to a gene: 8. The CDR3 consists of 14 residues. CDR1 and CDR2 (germline): LNHDA, SQIVND (reference sequence). The CDR3 bases are TGTGCCAGTAGGACCCGGACAGGCAGCTATGGCTACACCTTC. Translated, it gives CASRTRTGSYGYTF.

In this sample, this clonotype turned up a few times. This chain links TRBV20-1 with TRBJ1-6; tentatively, D is TRBD1 (6 bases). The V gene lost 6 bases and the J gene lost 4 bases, with 19 bases spanning the gap. The germline CDR1 and CDR2 sequences are DFQATT and SNEGSKA (reference sequence). The CDR3 runs to 16 residues. This chain's CDR3 is CSARRGGGGYNSPLHF. The CDR3 nucleotides are TGCAGTGCCCGGCGCGGGGGGGGCGGTTATAATTCACCCCTCCACTTT.

This clonotype turned up a few times. The V call is TRBV12-3 or TRBV12-4, the J call TRBJ2-5, with D possibly being TRBD2 (5 bases). CDR3 length: 14 amino acids. V was trimmed by 6 bases and J by 5 bases, leaving 16 bases between them. CDR3 nucleotide sequence: TGTGCCAGCAGCCCCACGAGGGTCAGGGAGACCCAGTACTTC. Translated: CASSPTRVRETQYF.

The chain combines TRBV3-1 with TRBJ1-1; D gene uncertain. The V and J ends lost 0 bases and 7 bases respectively, with 9 bases between them. The CDR3 has 13 residues. The germline CDR1 and CDR2 sequences are LGHDT and YNNKEL (reference sequence). DNA of the CDR3: TGTGCCAGCAGCCAAGACGACCTGGGTGAAGCTTTCTTT. This gives the protein CASSQDDLGEAFF. Combining the CDR3 with reference TRBV3-1 and TRBJ1-1 gives the whole variable domain DTAVSQTPKYLVTQMGNDKSIKCEQNLGHDTMYWYKQDSKKFLKIMFSYNNKELIINETVPNRFSPKSPDKAHLNLHINSLELGDSAVYFCASSQDDLGEAFFGQGTRLTVV.

This clonotype was detected a few times. The chain couples TRBV5-1 to TRBJ1-2, with TRBD1 identical over 9 bases. Germline trimming cut 2 bases from V and 1 base from J; bases unmatched to any gene: 6. In germline, CDR1 is SGHRS, CDR2 YFSETQ. CDR3 size: 16 residues. For the CDR3, the DNA is TGCGCCAGCAGCTTTGCCGGGACAGGGAATAACTATGGCTACACCTTC. This gives the protein CASSFAGTGNNYGYTF.

V gene TRBV23-1 combines with J gene TRBJ2-7, with D unresolved. TRBV23-1 is designated an ORF whose function remains uncertain. V was cut by 3 bases and J by 2 bases, with 14 bases left in between. CDR3 length equals 15 residues. The CDR3 spells CASSQRSRYPYEQYF. The CDR3 nucleotides read TGCGCCAGCAGTCAGCGAAGTCGGTATCCCTACGAGCAGTACTTC.

This clonotype turned up a few times. The J gene is TRBJ1-2, the V gene TRBV14; D is possibly TRBD1 (6 bases). Germline CDR1 is SGHDN and CDR2 is FVKESK. V gave up 6 bases and J gave up 2 bases, with 10 bases separating them. This CDR3 contains 13 residues. The CDR3 coding sequence is TGTGCCAGCAGTCGAGACAGGAACTATGGCTACACCTTC. Protein product: CASSRDRNYGYTF. The full variable domain, with the rest looked up from reference TRBV14 and TRBJ1-2, is EAGVTQFPSHSVIEKGQTVTLRCDPISGHDNLYWYRRVMGKEIKFLLHFVKESKQDESGMPNNRFLAERTGGTYSTLKVQPAELEDSGVYFCASSRDRNYGYTFGSGTRLTVV.

This clonotype was seen a handful of times. The chain carries TRBV12-3 or TRBV12-4 and TRBJ2-7; 8 bases map to TRBD1. This CDR3 is 14 amino acids long. After removal of 6 bases from V and 6 bases from J, the junction contained 10 bases not matched to a gene. CDR3 loop: CASRRGQADGEQYF. CDR3 in DNA: TGTGCCAGCAGGCGGGGACAGGCGGATGGCGAGCAGTACTTC.

This clonotype has only a few counts. The chain joins TRBV11-1 to TRBJ2-7; 7 nucleotides match TRBD1. This CDR3 is 14 amino acids long. Germline CDR1 reads SGHAT; CDR2 reads FQDESV (reference sequence). Losses at the gene ends were 4 bases for V and 2 bases for J; bases not matched to a gene: 5. CDR3 amino acids: CASSSSGTAYEQYF. CDR3 bases: TGTGCCAGCAGCTCCTCCGGGACAGCCTACGAGCAGTACTTC.

This chain joins TRBV7-6 and TRBJ2-1; D remains unclear. The germline V and J ends were trimmed by 1 base and 7 bases, with 11 bases remaining between them. CDR3 size: 14 residues. Germline lookup yields CDR1 SGHVS and CDR2 FNYEAQ. The CDR3 nucleotides are TGTGCCAGCAGCTTAGTAGTCCAGTCAAATGAGCAGTTCTTC. It is translated as CASSLVVQSNEQFF.

This clonotype was recorded a few times. The chain has TRBV9 and TRBJ1-2; the D is unclear. V gave up 2 bases and J gave up 3 bases, with 8 bases separating them. This CDR3 is built from 13 residues. CDR1 is SGDLS, CDR2 YYNGEE, per germline. The CDR3 sequence: CASSVHDYYGYTF. CDR3 nucleotides: TGTGCCAGCAGCGTTCACGACTACTATGGCTACACCTTC.

The rearrangement uses TRBV18 and TRBJ1-6, with D perhaps TRBD1 (5 bases). V shed 3 bases and J shed 7 bases, with 7 bases lying between them. CDR1 is KGHSH and CDR2 is LQKENI in the germline V gene. The CDR3 totals 13 residues. CDR3 coding DNA: TGTGCCAGCTCACCTGCAGGGAATTCACCCCTCCACTTT. It codes for CASSPAGNSPLHF.

This clonotype was observed a few times. The V gene is TRBV12-3 or TRBV12-4, the J gene TRBJ2-2; a possible D gene is TRBD2 (5 bases). Trimming took off 2 bases at V and 0 bases at J, with 10 bases between the two ends. The CDR3 has 16 amino acids. CDR3 coding DNA: TGTGCCAGCAGTTTAACACCGGGATCGAACACCGGGGAGCTGTTTTTT. Residues: CASSLTPGSNTGELFF.

This clonotype was counted between two and nine times. The chain combines TRBV6-5 with TRBJ2-1; the match to TRBD2 covers 9 bases. Trimming cost V 2 bases and J 6 bases; bases outside gene matches: 5. Germline values: CDR1 MNHEY, CDR2 SVGAGI. The CDR3 loop spans 15 amino acids. Here the CDR3 reads CASSYASGRFNEQFF. For the CDR3, the DNA is TGTGCCAGCAGTTACGCCAGCGGGAGGTTCAATGAGCAGTTCTTC.